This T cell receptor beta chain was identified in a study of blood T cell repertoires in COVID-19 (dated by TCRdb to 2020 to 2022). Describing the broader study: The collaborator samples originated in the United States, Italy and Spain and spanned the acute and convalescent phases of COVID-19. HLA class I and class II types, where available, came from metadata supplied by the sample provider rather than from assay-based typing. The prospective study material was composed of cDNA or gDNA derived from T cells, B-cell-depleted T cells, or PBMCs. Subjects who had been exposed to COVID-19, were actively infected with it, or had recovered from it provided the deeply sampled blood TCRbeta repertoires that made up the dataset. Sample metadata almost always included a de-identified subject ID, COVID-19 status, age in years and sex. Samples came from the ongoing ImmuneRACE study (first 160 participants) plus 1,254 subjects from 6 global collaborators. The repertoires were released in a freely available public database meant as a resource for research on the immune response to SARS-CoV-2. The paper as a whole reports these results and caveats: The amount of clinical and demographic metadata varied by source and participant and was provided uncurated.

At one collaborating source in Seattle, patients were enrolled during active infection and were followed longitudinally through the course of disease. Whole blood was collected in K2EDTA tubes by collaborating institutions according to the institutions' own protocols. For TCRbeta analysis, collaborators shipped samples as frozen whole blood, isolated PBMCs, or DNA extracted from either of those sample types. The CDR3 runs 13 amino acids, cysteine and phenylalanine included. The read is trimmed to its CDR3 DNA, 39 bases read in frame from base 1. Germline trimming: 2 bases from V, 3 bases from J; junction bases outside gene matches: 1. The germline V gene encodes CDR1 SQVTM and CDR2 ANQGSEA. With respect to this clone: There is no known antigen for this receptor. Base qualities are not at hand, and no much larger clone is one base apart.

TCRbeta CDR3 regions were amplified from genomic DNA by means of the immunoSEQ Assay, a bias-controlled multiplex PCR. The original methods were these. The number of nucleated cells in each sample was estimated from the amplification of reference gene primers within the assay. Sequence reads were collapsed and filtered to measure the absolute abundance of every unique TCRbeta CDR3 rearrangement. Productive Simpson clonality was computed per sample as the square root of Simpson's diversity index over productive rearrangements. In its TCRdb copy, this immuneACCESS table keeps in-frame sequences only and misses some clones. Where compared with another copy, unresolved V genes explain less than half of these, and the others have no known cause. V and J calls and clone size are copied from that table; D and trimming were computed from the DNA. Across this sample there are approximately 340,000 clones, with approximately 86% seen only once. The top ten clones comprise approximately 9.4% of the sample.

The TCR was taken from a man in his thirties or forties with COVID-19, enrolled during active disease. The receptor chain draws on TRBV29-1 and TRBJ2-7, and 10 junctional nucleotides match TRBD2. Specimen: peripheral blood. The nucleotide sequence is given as TGCAGCGTTGAATTAGCGGGAGGCTACGAGCAGTACTTC. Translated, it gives CSVELAGGYEQYF.